Below, 16 T cell receptor beta chains from the same sample are listed, as sequenced in a study of shared clonotypes between healthy human individuals. CD45RO negativity and positive selection for CCR7 defined naive CD8 cells, a population that excluded terminally differentiated effector memory CD45RA+ cells. The assay was immunoSEQ multiplex PCR, and TCRdb's table has in-frame clones only and misses some. The top ten hold roughly 1% of the sample, which has around 2,000,000 clones, just under 95% seen once. The source material was naive CD8+ T cells sorted from blood. The source is a man between 18 and 29 years old in good health.

This clone came up once. The V and J genes are TRBV5-4 and TRBJ2-7; no firm D call. The germline V gene encodes CDR1 SGHNT and CDR2 YYREEE (reference sequence). This CDR3 region has 14 residues. V lost 0 bases to trimming and J lost 0 bases, with 7 bases between them. The CDR3 reads CASSLDRYSYEQYF. DNA for the CDR3: TGTGCCAGCAGCTTGGACCGGTACTCCTACGAGCAGTACTTC.

This chain joins TRBV9 and TRBJ1-2; D not certain. CDR1 and CDR2 (germline): SGDLS, YYNGEE. V gave up 0 bases and J gave up 3 bases, with 9 bases separating them. This CDR3 spans 14 amino acids. The CDR3 DNA sequence: TGTGCCAGCAGCGTAGGGGTGGAGTACTATGGCTACACCTTC. Protein: CASSVGVEYYGYTF.

For this clone: One junction end disagrees with the germline gene, perhaps due to a read error. The chain links TRBV7-7 to TRBJ2-3; D is possibly TRBD2 (5 bases). Germline CDR1 SSHAT, CDR2 FNYEAQ (reference sequence). The CDR3 extends over 15 amino acids. CDR3 DNA sequence: TGTGCTAGCAGCTTAGGGCTAGCTCTGCAAGATACGCAGTATTTT. Translation: CASSLGLALQDTQYF.

In the case of this clone: The sample has other DNA sequences that encode this CDR3 too. The rearrangement joins TRBV7-3 to TRBJ2-3; D could derive from TRBD1 or TRBD2 (6 bases each). Trimming left V 4 bases short and J 3 bases short, with 14 bases between. The CDR3 length is 15 residues. Germline assignment: CDR1 SGHTA and CDR2 FQGTGA. CDR3 DNA: TGTGCCAGCAGCTCAACGGGGGCCGGAACAGATACGCAGTATTTT. It encodes CASSSTGAGTDTQYF. The entire variable domain, with the rest obtained from reference TRBV7-3 and TRBJ2-3, is as follows: GAGVSQTPSNKVTEKGKYVELRCDPISGHTALYWYRQSLGQGPEFLIYFQGTGAADDSGLPNDRFFAVRPEGSVSTLKIQRTERGDSAVYLCASSSTGAGTDTQYFGPGTRLTVL.

The chain uses TRBV27 and TRBJ2-1; D gene uncertain. The CDR3 loop spans 11 amino acids. CDR1 is MNHEY and CDR2 is SMNVEV in the germline V gene (reference sequence). Trimming removed 4 bases from V and 9 bases from J, with 7 bases in between. CDR3 nucleotides: TGTGCCAGCAGTTCCCCGCCTGAGCAGTTCTTC. Amino acid sequence: CASSSPPEQFF.

This clone was picked up one time. The chain couples TRBV9 to TRBJ2-1, with 9 bases fitting TRBD1. Trimming at V came to 3 bases and at J to 5 bases, leaving 6 bases not matched to a gene. The CDR3 loop spans 15 amino acids. Germline CDR1 reads SGDLS; CDR2 reads YYNGEE. CDR3 nucleotides: TGTGCCAGCAGCGCTAGGACAGGGGCCAACAATGAGCAGTTCTTC. Encoded protein: CASSARTGANNEQFF.

J is TRBJ2-7 and V is TRBV2; a possible D gene is TRBD2 (5 bases). Germline V gene data show CDR1 as SNHLY and CDR2 as FYNNEI. The CDR3 covers 15 residues. V lost 5 bases to trimming and J lost 3 bases, with 17 bases between them. In DNA, the CDR3 is TGTGCCAGCAGTAAATTGTCCCCGGGGATCTACGAGCAGTACTTC. Protein product: CASSKLSPGIYEQYF.

The chain combines TRBV15 with TRBJ2-7; TRBD2 is a possible D gene (6 bases). The V gene's germline CDR1 is LNHNV and CDR2 YYDKDF (reference sequence). Trimming cost V 5 bases and J 1 base, with 12 bases left between them. The CDR3 is 14 amino acids. The CDR3 DNA follows: TGTGCCACCAGCGGCGGGATCAGTTCCTACGAGCAGTACTTC. It encodes CATSGGISSYEQYF. Using reference TRBV15 and TRBJ2-7 for the parts outside the CDR3, the full variable domain is DAMVIQNPRYQVTQFGKPVTLSCSQTLNHNVMYWYQQKSSQAPKLLFHYYDKDFNNEADTPDNFQSRRPNTSFCFLDIRSPGLGDTAMYLCATSGGISSYEQYFGPGTRLTVT.

In regard to this clone: The sample contains more than one DNA sequence encoding this CDR3. The gene calls are TRBV10-1 and TRBJ2-1, with a weak D call TRBD2 (5 bases). Germline-derived CDR1 and CDR2 are WNHNN and SYGVQD (reference sequence). The CDR3 runs 15 residues. V lost 2 bases, J lost 0 bases, and 8 bases lay in between. CDR3 loop: CASSERRSSYNEQFF. As DNA, the CDR3 is TGCGCCAGCAGTGAGCGGAGGAGCTCCTACAATGAGCAGTTCTTC.

Concerning this clone itself: The sample contains more than one DNA sequence encoding this CDR3. The gene calls are TRBV27 and TRBJ1-5; perhaps TRBD1 as D (6 bases). There are 13 residues in the CDR3. Deletions cut 3 bases from V and 5 bases from J, with 8 bases between. The germline gives CDR1 MNHEY, CDR2 SMNVEV (reference sequence). The CDR3 here is CASSLEGDQPQHF. The CDR3 DNA follows: TGTGCCAGCAGTTTGGAGGGGGATCAGCCCCAGCATTTT.

The chain links TRBV6-5 to TRBJ1-1; D uncertain. The V gene's germline CDR1 is MNHEY and CDR2 SVGAGI. The CDR3 is made up of 14 amino acids. V lost 2 bases, J lost 1 base, and 8 bases lay in between. The CDR3 nucleotides read TGTGCCAGCAGTTACACTGATGGGAACACTGAAGCTTTCTTT. It is translated as CASSYTDGNTEAFF.

The chain combines TRBV6-6 with TRBJ1-2; TRBD1 matches 8 bases. In germline, CDR1 is MNHNY, CDR2 SVGAGI (reference sequence). The CDR3 runs 13 residues. V shed 5 bases, J shed 5 bases, and the junction held 4 bases outside the gene matches. The CDR3 protein is CASSDTGGYGYTF. The CDR3 DNA sequence: TGTGCCAGCAGTGACACAGGGGGATATGGCTACACCTTC.

The V call is TRBV15, the J call TRBJ2-7; D is perhaps TRBD1 (5 bases). This CDR3 is built from 12 residues. Germline loops: CDR1 LNHNV, CDR2 YYDKDF (reference sequence). Trimming shortened V by 5 bases and J by 2 bases, and 7 bases separated the two germline ends. CDR3 region: CATSEGAYEQYF. In DNA, the CDR3 is TGTGCCACCAGCGAAGGGGCCTACGAGCAGTACTTC.

The chain employs TRBV28 and TRBJ1-6; D is unclear. Germline V CDR1 and CDR2: MDHEN, SYDVKM. V gave up 7 bases and J gave up 7 bases, with 8 bases separating them. The CDR3 has 12 residues. CDR3 sequence (DNA): TGTGCCAGCACCTCATTCAATTCACCCCTCCACTTT. Amino acids: CASTSFNSPLHF. Complete variable domain (other parts from reference TRBV28 and TRBJ1-6): DVKVTQSSRYLVKRTGEKVFLECVQDMDHENMFWYRQDPGLGLRLIYFSYDVKMKEKGDIPEGYSVSREKKERFSLILESASTNQTSMYLCASTSFNSPLHFGNGTRLTVT.

This chain links TRBV5-1 with TRBJ2-2; TRBD2 matches 16 bases. This CDR3 spans 19 amino acids. Germline loops: CDR1 SGHRS, CDR2 YFSETQ. Unmatched junction bases numbered 11, after V lost 3 bases and J lost 6 bases. As DNA, the CDR3 is TGCGCCAGCAGCTGGATTAGCCATGGGACTAGCGGGAGGGCCGGGGAGCTGTTTTTT. This translates into CASSWISHGTSGRAGELFF.

V and J are TRBV11-1 and TRBJ2-1; D might be TRBD2 (5 bases). Germline lookup yields CDR1 SGHAT and CDR2 FQDESV (reference sequence). V was trimmed by 1 base and J by 8 bases, leaving 6 bases between them. The CDR3 has 12 residues. DNA for the CDR3: TGTGCCAGCAGCTTAGACGGGGATGAGCAGTTCTTC. Its translation is CASSLDGDEQFF. The full variable domain, rest sourced from reference TRBV11-1 and TRBJ2-1, is EAEVAQSPRYKITEKSQAVAFWCDPISGHATLYWYRQILGQGPELLVQFQDESVVDDSQLPKDRFSAERLKGVDSTLKIQPAELGDSAMYLCASSLDGDEQFFGPGTRLTVL.